The source of this TCR beta chain is a study of PD-L1 blockade in urothelial cancer. Using immunoSEQ multiplex PCR, the repertoire was profiled, and TCRdb retains in-frame clones only, with some absent. Here the sample spans 55,000 or so clones, over 70% being singletons. V was shortened by 8 bases and J by 0 bases, with 11 bases between the two germline ends. This CDR3 comprises 14 residues. In germline, CDR1 is SGHTA, CDR2 FQGNSA. This chain joins TRBV7-2 and TRBJ2-1; the D gene is possibly TRBD1 (6 bases). This receptor was identified in a man aged 35 to 55 with urothelial cancer. The starting material was PBMCs, obtained around atezolizumab (anti-PD-L1) treatment. CDR3 sequence reads: CASAGDSSYNEQFF. In DNA, the CDR3 is TGTGCCAGCGCAGGGGATAGCTCCTACAATGAGCAGTTCTTC.